A single sample gave rise to the 25 T cell receptor beta chains below, sequenced in a study of cytomegalovirus exposure and HLA in healthy donors (dated by TCRdb to 2015 to 2018). The protocol used for the library was the immunoSEQ multiplex PCR assay. A mixture of 60 forward primers for TCR Vbeta segments and 13 reverse primers for TCR Jbeta segments was used in the multiplex PCR. Here the immuneACCESS table is served through TCRdb, limited to in-frame sequences with V and J called. Missing clones are a known gap in these copies; in checked studies unresolved V genes cover under half, and the rest lacks a known reason. This sample lists approximately 150,000 clones; roughly 82% were detected once. Jointly, the top ten make up about 3.7% of the sample. Specimen: PBMCs. Receptor source: a male donor in good health and CMV-seronegative.

As regards this clone: At one boundary the junction diverges from the germline segment, which might be a read error. The J gene is TRBJ1-1, the V gene TRBV10-3; D is undetermined. CDR3 length equals 13 residues. CDR1 is ENHRY and CDR2 is SYGVKD in the germline V gene. CDR3 in amino acids: CALRWEPNTEAFF. For the CDR3, the DNA is TGTGCCCTCAGGTGGGAGCCGAACACTGAAGCTTTCTTT.

The CDR3 DNA sequence: TGTGCCAGCAGGCGGGGGGTAACCTACAATGAGCAGTTCTTC. Amino acids: CASRRGVTYNEQFF. This chain uses TRBV21-1 with TRBJ2-1; the table's D call, TRBD2, has no DNA check behind it. TRBV21-1 is deemed a pseudogene. CDR3 size: 14 residues.

The chain joins TRBV30 to TRBJ2-1; 8 nucleotides align to TRBD2. J lost 3 bases, V lost 7 bases, and 2 bases had no gene match. From germline, CDR1 is GTSNPN and CDR2 SVGIG (reference sequence). The CDR3 length is 12 residues. The CDR3 is CAFSGNYNEQFF. CDR3 bases: TGTGCCTTTAGCGGGAACTACAATGAGCAGTTCTTC.

The V call is TRBV7-9, the J call TRBJ2-5, with 7 positions matching TRBD1. The assigned J gene may be wrong: the sequence end matches TRBJ2-7 better. Per the germline V gene, CDR1 is SEHNR and CDR2 is FQNEAQ (reference sequence). This CDR3 is 16 amino acids long. CDR3: CASSSPSGTESNEQYF. CDR3 nucleotide sequence: TGTGCCAGCAGCTCCCCCTCCGGGACAGAGTCCAACGAGCAGTACTTC.

A few counts support this clone. The genes are TRBV5-4 and TRBJ1-1; weak D call: TRBD1 (6 bases). The CDR3 totals 13 residues. Trimming shortened V by 5 bases and J by 3 bases, and 11 bases separated the two germline ends. The germline V gene encodes CDR1 SGHNT and CDR2 YYREEE (reference sequence). This chain's CDR3 is CASSIGTHTEAFF. CDR3 nucleotides: TGTGCCAGCAGTATAGGGACACACACTGAAGCTTTCTTT.

There are a few counts of this clone. In the same sample, other DNA sequences code for this CDR3. The chain links TRBV27 to TRBJ2-7, with a weak D call TRBD2 (7 bases). Germline-derived CDR1 and CDR2 are MNHEY and SMNVEV (reference sequence). The CDR3 is 15 residues long. Trimming cost V 2 bases and J 4 bases, with 15 bases left between them. The CDR3 here is CASSLRGGPAYEQYF. CDR3 coding DNA: TGTGCCAGCAGTTTAAGGGGGGGGCCGGCATACGAGCAGTACTTC.

This clone was seen a handful of times. V and J are TRBV27 and TRBJ1-2; 7 nucleotides match TRBD1. The CDR3 loop spans 14 amino acids. Germline V gene sequence: CDR1 MNHEY, CDR2 SMNVEV (reference sequence). Trimming took 4 bases from V and 4 from J; bases not matched to a gene: 6. Here the CDR3 reads CASSWEPGGYGYTF. The CDR3 DNA sequence: TGTGCCAGCAGTTGGGAACCAGGGGGCTATGGCTACACCTTC.

The V gene is TRBV28, the J gene TRBJ2-5, with D possibly being TRBD1 (6 bases). V lost 7 bases and J lost 5, with 11 bases in between. This CDR3 contains 12 residues. The germline V gene has CDR1 MDHEN and CDR2 SYDVKM. In nucleotides, the CDR3 is TGTGCCAGCAACGGACAGCCGGAGACCCAGTACTTC. It is translated as CASNGQPETQYF.

This rearrangement joins TRBV27 to TRBJ2-1; the match to TRBD1 covers 8 bases. Germline loops: CDR1 MNHEY, CDR2 SMNVEV (reference sequence). J was trimmed by 5 bases and V by 1 base; bases with no gene match: 7. The CDR3 covers 16 residues. The CDR3 sequence: CASSLWWAGGHNEQFF. The DNA for the CDR3 is TGTGCCAGCAGTTTATGGTGGGCAGGGGGCCACAATGAGCAGTTCTTC.

In this sample, this clone turned up a few times. V gene TRBV10-3 combines with J gene TRBJ2-5, with 8 nucleotides matching TRBD1. Trimming at V came to 2 bases and at J to 4 bases, leaving 6 bases not matched to a gene. There are 15 residues in the CDR3. From germline, CDR1 is ENHRY and CDR2 SYGVKD. CDR3 nucleotides: TGTGCCATCAGTGAGCTTCAGGGGGCCGGAGAGACCCAGTACTTC. Protein product: CAISELQGAGETQYF.

V usage is TRBV29-1 and J usage is TRBJ1-1; weak D call: TRBD1 (6 bases). Germline CDR1 reads SQVTM; CDR2 reads ANQGSEA. The CDR3 has 13 amino acids. The germline V and J ends were trimmed by 2 bases and 1 base, with 8 bases remaining between them. CDR3 coding DNA: TGCAGCGTTGAATCAGGGGAGAACACTGAAGCTTTCTTT. Its translation: CSVESGENTEAFF.

V and J are TRBV5-1 and TRBJ2-3; 13 positions match TRBD2. The CDR3 sequence is 16 residues long. The germline gives CDR1 SGHRS, CDR2 YFSETQ. Trimming cost V 4 bases and J 1 base; bases outside gene matches: 3. The CDR3 DNA reads TGCGCCAGCAGCCTTGGGACTAGCGGGGGCACAGATACGCAGTATTTT. Translating it yields CASSLGTSGGTDTQYF.

The rearrangement joins TRBV27 to TRBJ2-3, with 7 nucleotides matching TRBD2. V lost 0 bases and J lost 12; bases outside the gene matches: 6. Germline CDR1 and CDR2: MNHEY and SMNVEV (reference sequence). CDR3 length equals 13 residues. CDR3 nucleotides: TGTGCCAGCAGTTTATCGAGCGGGGTGGACCAGTATTTT. Protein: CASSLSSGVDQYF.

The CDR3 here is CASSLVESAYNEQFF. The CDR3 DNA follows: TGTGCCAGCAGCTTAGTGGAGTCCGCCTACAATGAGCAGTTCTTC. The V gene is TRBV7-9, the J gene TRBJ2-1; D not resolved. The CDR3 has 15 residues. The V and J ends lost 1 base and 2 bases respectively, with 9 bases between them. CDR1 and CDR2 from the germline V gene are SEHNR and FQNEAQ (reference sequence).

The chain combines TRBV7-2 with TRBJ2-5; TRBD2 agrees at 8 bases. The DNA end lines up better with TRBJ2-7; the J call may be wrong. Germline assignment: CDR1 SGHTA and CDR2 FQGNSA. The CDR3 spans 15 residues. The CDR3 coding sequence is TGTGCCAGCAGCCCGCCCGGGACTAGATTTTCCGAGCAGTACTTC. Protein: CASSPPGTRFSEQYF.

The genes are TRBV2 and TRBJ2-3; 13 bases match TRBD2. The V segment lost 1 base and the J segment 3 bases; nucleotides outside the gene matches: 4. The length of the CDR3 is 17 residues. The V gene's germline CDR1 is SNHLY and CDR2 FYNNEI. Written as DNA, the CDR3 is TGTGCCAGCAGTGAAGGTCGACTAGCGGGAGGAACAGATACGCAGTATTTT. It codes for CASSEGRLAGGTDTQYF.

With regard to this clone: The same CDR3 arises from other DNA sequences in this sample as well. The chain joins TRBV18 to TRBJ2-7; perhaps TRBD1 as D (5 bases). The CDR3 is 15 amino acids. The V and J ends lost 1 base and 3 bases respectively, with 13 bases between them. Per the germline V gene, CDR1 is KGHSH and CDR2 is LQKENI. This CDR3 is CASSPREGAGYEQYF. The CDR3 DNA sequence: TGTGCCAGCTCACCACGAGAAGGGGCAGGCTACGAGCAGTACTTC.

This clone showed up just once. The chain employs TRBV28 and TRBJ1-4; a possible D gene is TRBD1 (6 bases). The CDR3 totals 13 residues. Germline V CDR1 and CDR2: MDHEN, SYDVKM. The V gene lost 8 bases and the J gene lost 6 bases, with 13 bases spanning the gap. The DNA of the CDR3 is TGTGCCAGCCGCTTAGGGGGTGATGAAAAACTGTTTTTT. It is translated as CASRLGGDEKLFF.

This chain uses TRBV6-6 with TRBJ2-3; TRBD2 matches 12 bases. The germline gives CDR1 MNHNY, CDR2 SVGAGI (reference sequence). V shed 7 bases, J shed 8 bases, and the junction held 10 bases outside the gene matches. The CDR3 has 15 amino acids. CDR3 region: CASTTSGGLMGTQYF. The DNA of the CDR3 is TGTGCCAGCACGACTAGCGGGGGTCTCATGGGTACGCAGTATTTT.

The chain carries TRBV14 and TRBJ2-3; possibly TRBD2 for D (6 bases). Deletions cut 7 bases from V and 4 bases from J, with 15 bases between. This CDR3 spans 14 amino acids. The germline V gene encodes CDR1 SGHDN and CDR2 FVKESK. In nucleotides, the CDR3 is TGTGCCAGCACGAAGAGGGAGGTCCCAGATACGCAGTATTTT. Translated: CASTKREVPDTQYF.

The sample holds a few counts of this clone. The chain links TRBV7-2 to TRBJ1-5; D unresolved. This CDR3 is 14 amino acids long. Germline V CDR1 and CDR2: SGHTA, FQGNSA. V lost 5 bases and J lost 4, with 12 bases in between. CDR3 DNA: TGTGCCAGCAGCCCTGACACCTTTAATCAGCCCCAGCATTTT. Translating gives CASSPDTFNQPQHF. Drawing the rest from reference TRBV7-2 and TRBJ1-5, the complete variable domain is GAGVSQSPSNKVTEKGKDVELRCDPISGHTALYWYRQSLGQGLEFLIYFQGNSAPDKSGLPSDRFSAERTGGSVSTLTIQRTQQEDSAVYLCASSPDTFNQPQHFGDGTRLSIL.

The chain couples TRBV5-1 to TRBJ1-4; D is ambiguous. Trimming took off 0 bases at V and 12 bases at J, with 12 bases between the two ends. Germline V gene lookup returns CDR1 SGHRS and CDR2 YFSETQ. This CDR3 region has 13 residues. The CDR3 loop reads CASSLVLGDELFF. The CDR3 DNA is TGCGCCAGCAGCTTGGTTTTGGGCGATGAACTGTTTTTT.

This sequence joins TRBV11-3 and TRBJ1-2, with a possible D match to TRBD1 (6 bases). V gave up 0 bases and J gave up 3 bases, with 11 bases separating them. The CDR3 is made up of 15 amino acids. Germline assignment: CDR1 SGHNT and CDR2 YENEEA. CDR3 residues: CASSLDQGTYYGYTF. The CDR3 coding sequence is TGTGCCAGCAGCTTAGATCAGGGGACATACTATGGCTACACCTTC.

For the CDR3, the DNA is TGTGCCATCAGTGAAGTACTTGGTGAAAAACTGTTTTTT. Its translation: CAISEVLGEKLFF. The chain combines TRBV10-3 with TRBJ1-4, with unresolved D. The V and J ends lost 3 bases and 7 bases respectively, with 9 bases between them. Germline assignment: CDR1 ENHRY and CDR2 SYGVKD. The CDR3 has 13 amino acids.

The V gene is TRBV30, the J gene TRBJ1-1; no clear D gene. CDR1 GTSNPN and CDR2 SVGIG come from the germline V gene (reference sequence). V shed 6 bases and J shed 1 base, with 9 bases lying between them. The CDR3 totals 12 residues. The CDR3 protein is CACWERNTEAFF. CDR3 DNA: TGTGCCTGCTGGGAGAGGAACACTGAAGCTTTCTTT.